The clone carrying this T cell receptor beta chain showed up just a few times. Its antigen is still unknown. One junction end disagrees with the germline gene, perhaps due to a read error. Germline CDR1 MDHEN, CDR2 SYDVKM. This CDR3 comprises 15 residues. This sample was included in a study of blood T cells in healthy people across ages. Study-wide points: Researchers report that TCR beta diversity correlated strongly with naive T cell percentage.

Caucasian, healthy and from Russia, the donors were aged between about 6 and 100. Drawn from each donor were around 9.1 milliliters of peripheral blood. A second PCR, run for roughly 7 to 11 cycles, used a sample-barcoded 5' primer plus a J-beta primer mix. TCRdb used MiXCR to reprocess the 5' RACE reads, holding one entry per CDR3 protein. The table records around 800,000 distinct CDR3 sequences, 40% to 50% of them present only once. The rearrangement links TRBV28 to TRBJ2-7, with D unclear. The specimen was blood. This TCR came from a man aged 55 to 69 in good health. CDR3 in amino acids: CASTLKEYYSYEQYF. The CDR3, as DNA: TGTGCCAGCACTTTAAAGGAGTATTATTCCTACGAGCAGTACTTC.